Included here is one T cell receptor beta chain sequence, with context. Antigen specificity is unknown. The data are from a study of T cell responses to AZD1222 COVID-19 vaccine. Study results and caveats: Targeting of unmutated variant regions was reportedly seen in nearly half of spike-specific TCRs. Spike-specific TCR breadth and depth rose after two AZD1222 doses. Dominant at 160-218 and 743-854, vaccine-associated CD4 TCRs also spanned spike.

CDR1 and CDR2 from the germline V gene are LGHDT and YNNKEL (reference sequence). This CDR3 comprises 11 residues. V was pared by 0 bases and J by 7 bases, with 3 bases between. Produced via immunoSEQ multiplex PCR; TCRdb's table is partial and in-frame only. The sample holds about 67,000 clones, about 85% seen once. The sequencing used peripheral blood, collected on day 0 of AZD1222 vaccination. V gene TRBV3-1 (or the pseudogene TRBV3-2) combines with J gene TRBJ1-2; D not resolved. This clonotype was obtained from an adult in good health. CDR3 coding DNA: TGTGCCAGCAGCCAAGATCGTGGCTACACCTTC. Translating it yields CASSQDRGYTF.